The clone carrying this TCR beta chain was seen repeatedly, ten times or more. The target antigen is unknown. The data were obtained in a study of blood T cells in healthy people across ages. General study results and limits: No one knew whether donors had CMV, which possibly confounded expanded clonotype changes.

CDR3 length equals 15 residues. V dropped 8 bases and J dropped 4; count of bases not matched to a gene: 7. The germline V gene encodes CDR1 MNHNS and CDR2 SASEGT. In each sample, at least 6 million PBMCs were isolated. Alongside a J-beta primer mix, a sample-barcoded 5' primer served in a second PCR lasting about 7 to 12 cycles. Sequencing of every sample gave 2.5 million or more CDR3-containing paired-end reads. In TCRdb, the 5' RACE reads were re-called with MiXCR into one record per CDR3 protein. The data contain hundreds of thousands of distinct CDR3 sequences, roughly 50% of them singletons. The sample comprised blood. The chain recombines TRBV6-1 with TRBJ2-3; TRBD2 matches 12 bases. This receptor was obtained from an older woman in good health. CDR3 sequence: CASRKTSGSPDTQYF. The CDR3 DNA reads TGTGCCAGCCGAAAGACTAGCGGGAGCCCAGATACGCAGTATTTT.